The next 2 T cell receptor beta chains were all read from a single sample in a study. One entry per CDR3 protein results from TCRdb running MiXCR on the 5' RACE reads. The table has about 40,000 distinct CDR3 sequences, approximately 17% seen once; the top ten hold 2.5% to 3%. Material for sequencing was naive CD4+ T cells sorted from a lymph node. Indicated subset: naive CD4+ T cells, CD4+CD45RA+CD25-. These receptors came from a female donor with breast cancer.

CDR3 amino acids: CSVLPWTAGANYGYTF. CDR3 DNA: TGCAGCGTTCTGCCGTGGACAGCGGGGGCTAACTATGGCTACACCTTC. The chain is built from TRBV29-1 and TRBJ1-2; D possibly corresponds to TRBD1 (6 bases). The CDR3 has 16 amino acids. Germline assignment: CDR1 SQVTM and CDR2 ANQGSEA. Trimming took 5 bases from V and 0 from J, leaving 19 bases between them.

This clonotype occurred a few times. This chain links TRBV5-1 with TRBJ2-3; weak D call: TRBD1 (7 bases). The CDR3 is 15 amino acids. V lost 4 bases, J lost 3 bases, and 15 bases lay in between. Germline V gene data show CDR1 as SGHRS and CDR2 as YFSETQ. Here the CDR3 DNA reads TGCGCCAGCAGCCGTCTCAGGGGGGAGACAGATACGCAGTATTTT. It yields the protein CASSRLRGETDTQYF.